This TCR beta chain was observed in a study of blood T cell repertoires in COVID-19. Study background: Acute and convalescent COVID-19 samples came from the United States, Italy and Spain. PBMCs, B-cell-depleted T cells, or T cells were the source of the cDNA or gDNA that made up the material.

In the authors' methods: Scientists estimated how many nucleated cells there were by amplifying reference gene primers. Produced via immunoSEQ multiplex PCR; TCRdb's table is partial and in-frame only. That table furnishes V, J and clone size, whereas the DNA furnished D and trimming. The sample lists 250,000 to 300,000 clones; around 91% were seen once. In its sample, this clone was seen once. Sequencing input: peripheral blood. This clonotype was obtained from a woman in her fifties or sixties with acute or convalescent COVID-19.

CDR3 in DNA: TGCGCCAGCAGTCAATCTAAAGGACAGAAAAAAGAAGAGGAGACCCAGTACTTC. Translating it yields CASSQSKGQKKEEETQYF. This rearrangement joins TRBV23-1 to TRBJ2-5; possibly TRBD1 for D (6 bases). TRBV23-1 has ORF status, its function being uncertain. V lost 0 bases to trimming and J lost 5 bases, with 22 bases between them. The CDR3 consists of 18 residues.